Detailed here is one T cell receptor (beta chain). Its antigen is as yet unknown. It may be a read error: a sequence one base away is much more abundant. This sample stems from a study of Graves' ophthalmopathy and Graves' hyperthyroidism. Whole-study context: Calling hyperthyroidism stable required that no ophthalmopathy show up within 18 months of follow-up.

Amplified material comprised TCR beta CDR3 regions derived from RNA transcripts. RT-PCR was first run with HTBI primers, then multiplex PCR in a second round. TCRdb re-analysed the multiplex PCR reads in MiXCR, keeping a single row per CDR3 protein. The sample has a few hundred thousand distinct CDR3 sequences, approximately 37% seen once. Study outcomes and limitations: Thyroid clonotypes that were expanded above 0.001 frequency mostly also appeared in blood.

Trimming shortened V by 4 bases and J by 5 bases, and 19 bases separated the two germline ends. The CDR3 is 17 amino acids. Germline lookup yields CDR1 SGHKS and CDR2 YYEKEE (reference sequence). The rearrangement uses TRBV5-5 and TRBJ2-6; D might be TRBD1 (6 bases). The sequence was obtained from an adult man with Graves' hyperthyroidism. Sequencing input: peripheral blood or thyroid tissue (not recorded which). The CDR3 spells CASSAWQGTARANVLTF. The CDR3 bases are TGTGCCAGCAGCGCCTGGCAGGGGACGGCTAGGGCCAACGTCCTGACTTTC.